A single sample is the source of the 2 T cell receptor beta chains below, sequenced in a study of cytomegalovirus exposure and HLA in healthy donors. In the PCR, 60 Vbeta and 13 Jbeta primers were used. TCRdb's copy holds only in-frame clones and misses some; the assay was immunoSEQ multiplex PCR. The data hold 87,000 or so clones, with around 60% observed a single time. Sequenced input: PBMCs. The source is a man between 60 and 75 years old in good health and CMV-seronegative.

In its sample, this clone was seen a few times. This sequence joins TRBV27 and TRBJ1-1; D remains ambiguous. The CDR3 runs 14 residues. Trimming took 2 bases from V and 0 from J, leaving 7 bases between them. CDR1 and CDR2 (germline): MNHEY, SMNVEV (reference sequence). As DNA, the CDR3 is TGTGCCAGCAGTTTAAACTCAATGAACACTGAAGCTTTCTTT. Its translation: CASSLNSMNTEAFF.

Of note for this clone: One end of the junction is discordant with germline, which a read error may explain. DNA of the CDR3: TGCGCCAGCAGCCAAGGGGCGATGGGTGATAAACGGTTTTTT. It codes for CASSQGAMGDKRFF. The chain joins TRBV4-1 to TRBJ1-4; D is ambiguous. This CDR3 is built from 14 residues. Germline V gene sequence: CDR1 MGHRA, CDR2 YSYEKL.